This is a list of T cell receptor beta chains from one sample in a study of OX40 agonist ivuxolimab in advanced cancers. Libraries were prepared by immunoSEQ multiplex PCR; TCRdb keeps only in-frame clonotypes and omits some of them. Of more than 60,000 clones in the sample, approximately 83% are singletons; the top ten hold almost 4.5%. Here the sequenced sample was CD4+ or CD8+ T cells sorted from blood, taken in a trial of the OX40 agonist ivuxolimab. The receptor source for this set is an adult with an advanced solid tumor such as melanoma, head and neck, liver or kidney cancer. CDR3s leave out the opening cysteine and the closing phenylalanine or tryptophan.

TRBV6-1 | ASDWGSLSYEQY
TRBV19 | ASSIGTGEGYGYT
TRBV27 | ASSPQGRANVLT
TRBV7-8 | ASSLDRTVNVQPQH
TRBV27 | ASSLSIKRGSTGTTDTQY
TRBV7-2 | ASSFRTIDSGANVLT
TRBV10-3 | AISVGGHGGQY
TRBV5-6 | ASSRGNRNTEAF
TRBV6-6 | ASRETGAGQNTIY
TRBV13 | ASSFGDRDHTLH
TRBV7-9 | ASSFPGQGADGYT
TRBV19 | ASRGYGQGRGNTIY
TRBV28 | ASRLTGSNQPQH
TRBV6-5 | ASSPTGPNPEAF
TRBV27 | ASKTVGYMNTEAF
TRBV28 | ASTETGGNEKLF
TRBV18 | ASSSWGPGGSGAINGYT
TRBV7-8 | ASSWAGAHTDTQY
TRBV2 | ATSEGPSYEQY
TRBV6-4 | ASSDVGNSYNEQF
TRBV9 | ASSVDLAGGPRDTQY
TRBV28 | ASTTPGQGPYGYT
TRBV11-2 | ASSLDPGTAKNIQY
TRBV5-6 | ASGKYSSGANVLT
TRBV10-3 | AISTGGEQY
TRBV13 | ASSRTGNYGYT
TRBV6-1 | ASSWAGGDQPQH
TRBV5-1 | ASSSEAGTLAYEQY
TRBV10-3 | AISLTGTGNGNTIY
TRBV7-9 | ASRRFGGAVGELF
TRBV20-1 | SARGGKELF
TRBV29-1 | SVEGLSADGGTDTQY
TRBV4-3 | ASRQRGVTDTQY
TRBV19 | ASSRGISYGYT
TRBV7-8 | ASSFWTSGGGSDTQY
TRBV4-1 | ASSLLGGGRDTQY
TRBV19 | ASTRDRQTGHYGYT
TRBV29-1 | SVEGQGLNYGYT
TRBV5-1 | ASSAIDGPGGYT
TRBV29-1 | STLTSTDTQY
TRBV19 | ASTEQFGVANAAF
TRBV28 | ASSSKGRFYGYT
TRBV11-2 | ASSSSGGRSNEKLF
TRBV5-1 | ASSPDGQRNSGNTIY
TRBV2 | ASNQRGLTDTQY
TRBV5-6 | ASSRGPYGYT
TRBV19 | ASSIQGINSPLH
TRBV6-5 | ASSPGQGNSPLH
TRBV6-5 | ASSPQGNEQF
TRBV6-6 | ASSPSGANYGYT
TRBV11-1 | ASSLTGLADNEQF
TRBV6-5 | ASSYDSGGPGYT